These T cell receptor beta chains were read from a single sample in a study of blood T cell repertoires in COVID-19. TCRdb keeps only in-frame clones here, not all; method: immunoSEQ multiplex PCR. The sample holds approximately 90,000 clones; 85% are singletons and the top ten take 3.5% to 4%. Input material: peripheral blood. These receptors were obtained from a man aged 55 to 69 with acute or convalescent COVID-19. Each CDR3 is given with its conserved first and last residue. A D gene is named only where the DNA matches it firmly. Clone sizes are given selectively: once, few, many, or a class where the clone is expanded.

j_call: TRBJ2-7
d_call: TRBD2
v_call: TRBV6-6
clone_size: .
cdr3_nt: TGTGCCAGTGGGCGGGAGCGCTACGAGCAGTACTTC
cdr3_aa: CASGRERYEQYF

j_call: TRBJ1-4
d_call: .
v_call: TRBV18
clone_size: .
cdr3_nt: TGTGCCAGCTCCGCGGGGGGCGAAAAACTGTTTTTT
cdr3_aa: CASSAGGEKLFF

j_call: TRBJ1-1
d_call: .
v_call: TRBV19
clone_size: .
cdr3_nt: TGTGCCAGTAGTCCAGGGGTTCGTGGCACTGAAGCTTTCTTT
cdr3_aa: CASSPGVRGTEAFF

j_call: TRBJ2-7
d_call: TRBD2
v_call: TRBV6-1
clone_size: .
cdr3_nt: TGTGCCAGCAGTGAAGTTTCACTAGCGGGAACCAGGAGCTCCTACGAGCAGTACTTC
cdr3_aa: CASSEVSLAGTRSSYEQYF

j_call: TRBJ1-3
d_call: .
v_call: TRBV23-1
clone_size: .
cdr3_nt: TGCGCCAGCAGTCATTGGACAGTTGAAAGAAACACCATATATTTT
cdr3_aa: CASSHWTVERNTIYF

j_call: TRBJ2-1
d_call: .
v_call: TRBV7-9
clone_size: .
cdr3_nt: TGTGCCAGCACCAAGAGGGCCAATTCCTACAATGAGCAGTTCTTC
cdr3_aa: CASTKRANSYNEQFF

j_call: TRBJ2-1
d_call: TRBD2
v_call: TRBV27
clone_size: .
cdr3_nt: TGTGCCAGCAGTTTAAGGACTAGCGGTTCTTACAATGAGCAGTTCTTC
cdr3_aa: CASSLRTSGSYNEQFF

j_call: TRBJ1-5
d_call: TRBD1
v_call: TRBV5-1
clone_size: .
cdr3_nt: TGCGCCAGCAGCTTGGGGACAGGGGTGACCAATCAGCCCCAGCATTTT
cdr3_aa: CASSLGTGVTNQPQHF

j_call: TRBJ1-1
d_call: .
v_call: TRBV6-2/TRBV6-3
clone_size: .
cdr3_nt: TGTGCCAGCAGTTCGGCAGGGTTTGAAGCTTTCTTT
cdr3_aa: CASSSAGFEAFF

j_call: TRBJ1-1
d_call: .
v_call: TRBV27
clone_size: .
cdr3_nt: TGTGCCAGCAGTTTTGGAAGAGGCCAGAACACTGAAGCTTTCTTT
cdr3_aa: CASSFGRGQNTEAFF

j_call: TRBJ2-7
d_call: .
v_call: TRBV3-1/TRBV3-2
clone_size: .
cdr3_nt: TGTGCCAGCAGCCAACGTAGCTCCTACGAGCAGTACTTC
cdr3_aa: CASSQRSSYEQYF

j_call: TRBJ1-2
d_call: TRBD1
v_call: TRBV2
clone_size: .
cdr3_nt: TGTGCCAGGAACTTTGGGGGGACAGGATATGGCTACACCTTC
cdr3_aa: CARNFGGTGYGYTF

j_call: TRBJ2-2
d_call: TRBD1
v_call: TRBV5-8
clone_size: .
cdr3_nt: TGTGCCAGCAGCCCGAGGACAGGGCGGGAGCTGTTTTTT
cdr3_aa: CASSPRTGRELFF

j_call: TRBJ1-5
d_call: .
v_call: TRBV2
clone_size: .
cdr3_nt: TGTGCCAGCAGTTCAGGACTAATAAATCAGCCCCAGCATTTT
cdr3_aa: CASSSGLINQPQHF

j_call: TRBJ2-7
d_call: TRBD1
v_call: TRBV7-2
clone_size: .
cdr3_nt: TGTGCCAGCAGCCAAGTAAGGACAGGGGTAAATCACTTC
cdr3_aa: CASSQVRTGVNHF

j_call: TRBJ2-7
d_call: TRBD1
v_call: TRBV5-4
clone_size: .
cdr3_nt: TGTGCCAGCAGCCCCACAACGACAGGGGGCGAGCAGTACTTC
cdr3_aa: CASSPTTTGGEQYF

j_call: TRBJ1-4
d_call: .
v_call: TRBV3-1/TRBV3-2
clone_size: .
cdr3_nt: TGTGCCAGCAGCCAAGTGCGGGGGAACGGGGAAAAACTGTTTTTT
cdr3_aa: CASSQVRGNGEKLFF

j_call: TRBJ2-1
d_call: TRBD2
v_call: TRBV7-3
clone_size: few
cdr3_nt: TGTGCCAGCAGCGATACTAGCGGGGGGCCCTACTACAATGAGCAGTTCTTC
cdr3_aa: CASSDTSGGPYYNEQFF

j_call: TRBJ2-4
d_call: .
v_call: TRBV11-3
clone_size: .
cdr3_nt: TGTGCCAGCAGCAGTCCGGGAGAGGACATTCAGTACTTC
cdr3_aa: CASSSPGEDIQYF

j_call: TRBJ2-2
d_call: .
v_call: TRBV5-1
clone_size: .
cdr3_nt: TGCGCCAGCAGCCGGGCAGGGTTTGACACCGGGGAGCTGTTTTTT
cdr3_aa: CASSRAGFDTGELFF

j_call: TRBJ2-3
d_call: TRBD2
v_call: TRBV5-6
clone_size: .
cdr3_nt: TGTGCCAGCAGCTTGACTAGCGGGAGCACAGATACGCAGTATTTT
cdr3_aa: CASSLTSGSTDTQYF

j_call: TRBJ2-4
d_call: TRBD2
v_call: TRBV2
clone_size: .
cdr3_nt: TGTGCCAGCAGGACGGGACTAGCGGGAGTCAAAAACATTCAGTACTTC
cdr3_aa: CASRTGLAGVKNIQYF

j_call: TRBJ2-5
d_call: .
v_call: TRBV20-1
clone_size: .
cdr3_nt: TGCAGTGCTATGCGGAAAGAGACCCAGTACTTC
cdr3_aa: CSAMRKETQYF

j_call: TRBJ2-7
d_call: TRBD2
v_call: TRBV18
clone_size: .
cdr3_nt: TGTGCCAGCTTCCGGGAGGGCACGGGCGAGCAGTACTTC
cdr3_aa: CASFREGTGEQYF

j_call: TRBJ1-6
d_call: .
v_call: TRBV30
clone_size: .
cdr3_nt: TGTGCCTGGAGTGTCCGGGATCGGGGTTCACCCCTCCACTTT
cdr3_aa: CAWSVRDRGSPLHF

j_call: TRBJ1-1
d_call: .
v_call: TRBV3-1/TRBV3-2
clone_size: .
cdr3_nt: TGTGCCAGCAGCCAAGGCGGGGGGTCGGACACTGAAGCTTTCTTT
cdr3_aa: CASSQGGGSDTEAFF

j_call: TRBJ2-2
d_call: .
v_call: TRBV11-1
clone_size: .
cdr3_nt: TGTGCCAGCAGCTCCCCCGGAGAAGGATCCGGGGAGCTGTTTTTT
cdr3_aa: CASSSPGEGSGELFF

j_call: TRBJ2-2
d_call: TRBD1
v_call: TRBV15
clone_size: .
cdr3_nt: TGTGCCACCAGCAGAGGTCAGGGGGCATTCGGGGAGCTGTTTTTT
cdr3_aa: CATSRGQGAFGELFF

j_call: TRBJ2-1
d_call: TRBD2
v_call: TRBV3-1/TRBV3-2
clone_size: .
cdr3_nt: TGTGCCAGCAGCCAAGTTTTTACTAGCGGTAAAAGCAATGAGCAGTTCTTC
cdr3_aa: CASSQVFTSGKSNEQFF

j_call: TRBJ2-2
d_call: TRBD1
v_call: TRBV7-9
clone_size: .
cdr3_nt: TGTGCCAGCAGCCGACAGGGGGCGAGCGGGGAGCTGTTTTTT
cdr3_aa: CASSRQGASGELFF

j_call: TRBJ2-3
d_call: TRBD2
v_call: TRBV20-1
clone_size: .
cdr3_nt: TGCAGTGCTAGTCGCCTAGCGGGAGGGGATACGCAGTATTTT
cdr3_aa: CSASRLAGGDTQYF

j_call: TRBJ1-5
d_call: .
v_call: TRBV5-8
clone_size: .
cdr3_nt: TGTGCCAGCAGCTTTCGAGGGTTTGGTCAGCCCCAGCATTTT
cdr3_aa: CASSFRGFGQPQHF

j_call: TRBJ2-3
d_call: TRBD2
v_call: TRBV19
clone_size: .
cdr3_nt: TGTGCCAGTAGTAGATTAGCGGGAGGCTTTTCGGATACGCAGTATTTT
cdr3_aa: CASSRLAGGFSDTQYF

j_call: TRBJ1-1
d_call: .
v_call: TRBV6-5
clone_size: .
cdr3_nt: TGTGCCAGCGGGCTTATGAACACTGAAGCTTTCTTT
cdr3_aa: CASGLMNTEAFF

j_call: TRBJ2-2
d_call: .
v_call: TRBV7-3
clone_size: .
cdr3_nt: TGTGCCAGCAGCTTATTTGGAGGGACGAACACCGGGGAGCTGTTTTTT
cdr3_aa: CASSLFGGTNTGELFF

j_call: TRBJ1-1
d_call: TRBD1
v_call: TRBV29-1
clone_size: .
cdr3_nt: TGCAGCGTCACGGGACAGGCGAACACTGAAGCTTTCTTT
cdr3_aa: CSVTGQANTEAFF

j_call: TRBJ2-7
d_call: .
v_call: TRBV19
clone_size: .
cdr3_nt: TGTGCCAGTAGTATTGGGGGAGGTTCGCCCTACGAGCAGTACTTC
cdr3_aa: CASSIGGGSPYEQYF

j_call: TRBJ2-7
d_call: .
v_call: TRBV5-8
clone_size: .
cdr3_nt: TGTGCCAGCAGCTTGGTACCAGACTACGAGCAGTACTTC
cdr3_aa: CASSLVPDYEQYF

j_call: TRBJ1-5
d_call: TRBD1
v_call: TRBV12-3/TRBV12-4
clone_size: .
cdr3_nt: TGTGCCAGCAGCGACAGGGGAAATCAGCCCCAGCATTTT
cdr3_aa: CASSDRGNQPQHF

j_call: TRBJ2-2
d_call: TRBD2
v_call: TRBV5-4
clone_size: .
cdr3_nt: TGTGCCAGCAGCTTACGGACTAGCTTGTCCGGGGAGCTGTTTTTT
cdr3_aa: CASSLRTSLSGELFF

j_call: TRBJ2-2
d_call: TRBD2
v_call: TRBV19
clone_size: .
cdr3_nt: TGTGCCAGTAGTATAACTAGCGGGCTGAACACCGGGGAGCTGTTTTTT
cdr3_aa: CASSITSGLNTGELFF

j_call: TRBJ1-2
d_call: .
v_call: TRBV6-5
clone_size: .
cdr3_nt: TGTGCCAGCATTAGGACTGCGAGCGGGGCCTATGGCTACACCTTC
cdr3_aa: CASIRTASGAYGYTF

j_call: TRBJ2-5
d_call: TRBD1
v_call: TRBV29-1
clone_size: .
cdr3_nt: TGCAGCGTTGCGGACAGGGGAGGGGAGACCCAGTACTTC
cdr3_aa: CSVADRGGETQYF

j_call: TRBJ1-4
d_call: .
v_call: TRBV7-2
clone_size: .
cdr3_nt: TGTGCCAGCAGCCAACAGGGTAATGAAAAACTGTTTTTT
cdr3_aa: CASSQQGNEKLFF

j_call: TRBJ2-1
d_call: .
v_call: TRBV6-2/TRBV6-3
clone_size: .
cdr3_nt: TGTGCCAGCAGTGACCGACGGAGCCCCTACAATGAGCAGTTCTTC
cdr3_aa: CASSDRRSPYNEQFF

j_call: TRBJ2-3
d_call: TRBD2
v_call: TRBV5-8
clone_size: .
cdr3_nt: TGTGCCAGCAGCCAGGGACTAGCTACAGATACGCAGTATTTT
cdr3_aa: CASSQGLATDTQYF

j_call: TRBJ2-5
d_call: TRBD1
v_call: TRBV19
clone_size: .
cdr3_nt: TGTGCCAGTAGTATCTCGAGACAGGGGGCGCCGAAACTAGAGACCCAGTACTTC
cdr3_aa: CASSISRQGAPKLETQYF

j_call: TRBJ1-1
d_call: .
v_call: TRBV4-3
clone_size: .
cdr3_nt: TGCGCCAGCAGCCAAGATTTTGGCTCTGAAGCTTTCTTT
cdr3_aa: CASSQDFGSEAFF

j_call: TRBJ2-2
d_call: TRBD1
v_call: TRBV5-4
clone_size: .
cdr3_nt: TGTGCCAGCAGCTCCGACAGGGGGAACACCGGGGAGCTGTTTTTT
cdr3_aa: CASSSDRGNTGELFF